One and the same sample provided the 3 T cell receptor beta chains below, sequenced in a study of cytomegalovirus exposure and HLA in healthy donors. PCR involved 60 Vbeta and 13 Jbeta primers. Method: immunoSEQ multiplex PCR; TCRdb's copy keeps in-frame clones and lacks some. The specimen's table records some 110,000 clones. The sample taken for sequencing was PBMCs. The receptors shown here come from a man aged 40-49 years in good health and CMV-seronegative.

This chain connects TRBV6-6 to TRBJ2-3; 7 positions match TRBD1. CDR1 and CDR2 (germline): MNHNY, SVGAGI (reference sequence). The V segment lost 2 bases and the J segment 0 bases; nucleotides outside the gene matches: 5. This CDR3 spans 16 amino acids. CDR3 in amino acids: CASSYLRTGSTDTQYF. CDR3 bases: TGTGCCAGCAGTTACCTAAGGACAGGAAGCACAGATACGCAGTATTTT.

The rearrangement joins TRBV4-1 to TRBJ2-7; 11 nucleotides line up with TRBD2. V was pared by 1 base and J by 3 bases, with 5 bases of the junction left unmatched. Germline V lookup: CDR1 MGHRA, CDR2 YSYEKL. The length of the CDR3 is 16 residues. The CDR3 bases are TGCGCCAGCAGCCAAGGAGTAGCGGGAGGGCGCTACGAGCAGTACTTC. Translation: CASSQGVAGGRYEQYF.

CDR3 sequence (DNA): TGTGCCAGCACCCTACAGGGATTAGATGAAAAACTGTTTTTT. This encodes CASTLQGLDEKLFF. The V gene is TRBV6-6, the J gene TRBJ1-4, with a weak D call TRBD1 (6 bases). Germline CDR1 MNHNY, CDR2 SVGAGI (reference sequence). Between the trimmed V and J ends, which lost 7 bases and 6 bases, there was a span of 15 bases. The CDR3 consists of 14 residues.